The table lists the clone carrying this TCR beta chain with a few counts. Antigen: not known. The data derive from a study of cytotoxic CD8 clonotypes in ibrutinib-treated CLL. V gave up 5 bases and J gave up 4 bases, with 9 bases separating them. The germline V gene encodes CDR1 SNHLY and CDR2 FYNNEI. CDR3 length: 12 residues. TCRdb's table, derived via immunoSEQ multiplex PCR, lists solely in-frame clones and lacks some. The profile covers a few hundred thousand clones, with around 66% appearing a single time and 5% to 6.5% taken by the ten largest. Study-wide findings and caveats: Higher circulating CD8+ T-cell counts strongly accompanied higher baseline clonality, above age-matched healthy donors. Sampling times, which were not matched between the groups, differed between sustained-remission patients and progressing patients. Shared public clonotypes were rare, and on treatment they either got smaller or stayed the same.

The sequences come from PBMCs, collected after 36 months of ibrutinib treatment. The receptor was derived from a human donor with chronic lymphocytic leukemia. The chain is built from TRBV2 and TRBJ2-7; D possibly corresponds to TRBD1 (6 bases). The chain's CDR3 is CASSYRAYEQYF. The CDR3 nucleotides read TGTGCCAGCAGTTACAGGGCTTACGAGCAGTACTTC.